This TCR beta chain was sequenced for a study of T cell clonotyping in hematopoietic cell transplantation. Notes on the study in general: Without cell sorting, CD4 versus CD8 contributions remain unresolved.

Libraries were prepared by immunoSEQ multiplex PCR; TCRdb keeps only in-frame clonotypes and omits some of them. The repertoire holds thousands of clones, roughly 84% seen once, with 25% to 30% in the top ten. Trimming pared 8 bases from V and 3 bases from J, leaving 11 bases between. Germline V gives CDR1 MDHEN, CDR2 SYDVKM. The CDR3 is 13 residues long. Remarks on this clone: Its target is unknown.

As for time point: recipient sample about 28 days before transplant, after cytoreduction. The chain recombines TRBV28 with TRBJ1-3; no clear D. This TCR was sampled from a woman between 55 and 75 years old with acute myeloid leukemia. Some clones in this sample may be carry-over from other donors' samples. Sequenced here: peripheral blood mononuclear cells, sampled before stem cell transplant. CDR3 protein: CASGIPDGNTIYF. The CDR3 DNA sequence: TGTGCCAGCGGTATCCCGGATGGAAACACCATATATTTT.